Each of the 13 T cell receptor beta chains below was sequenced from the same sample in a study of cytomegalovirus exposure and HLA in healthy donors (TCRdb year 2017). Library construction relied on the immunoSEQ multiplex PCR assay. A mixture of 60 forward primers for TCR Vbeta segments and 13 reverse primers for TCR Jbeta segments was used in the multiplex PCR. TCRdb's version of the immuneACCESS table is confined to in-frame rearrangements and falls short of the full clone set. An unresolved V gene accounts for under half of the shortfall where checked; the remainder is of unknown origin. The sample profile shows 70,000 to 85,000 clones; 70% to 85% of them were found once. In total, the top ten clones hold under 10% of the sample. Sequencing was carried out using PBMCs. The receptors stem from a middle-aged man in good health and CMV-seropositive.

J is TRBJ2-3 and V is TRBV29-1; D is perhaps TRBD1 (6 bases). The CDR3 is 13 amino acids. With 6 bases removed from V and 1 base from J, the gap between germline ends came to 11 bases. In germline, CDR1 is SQVTM, CDR2 ANQGSEA. CDR3 amino acids: CSVSDSGTDTQYF. CDR3 sequence (DNA): TGCAGCGTCTCGGACAGCGGCACAGATACGCAGTATTTT.

The rearrangement links TRBV6-1 to TRBJ1-1; D gene uncertain. The length of the CDR3 is 14 residues. Deletions cut 3 bases from V and 0 bases from J, with 8 bases between. The V gene's germline CDR1 is MNHNS and CDR2 SASEGT. The CDR3 DNA reads as TGTGCCAGCAGTGAGGGAGTACTGAACACTGAAGCTTTCTTT. Translation: CASSEGVLNTEAFF.

The chain carries TRBV6-5 and TRBJ2-1, with D possibly matching TRBD1 (6 bases). The V gene's germline CDR1 is MNHEY and CDR2 SVGAGI. V was shortened by 2 bases and J by 9 bases, with 8 bases between the two germline ends. The CDR3 totals 12 residues. The CDR3 spells CASSYRGSEQFF. The CDR3 DNA is TGTGCCAGCAGTTACAGGGGGTCTGAGCAGTTCTTC.

A few counts support this clone. This chain connects TRBV6-6 to TRBJ2-5; the D gene is possibly TRBD2 (8 bases). The CDR3 has 14 amino acids. Trimming cost V 7 bases and J 5 bases, with 17 bases left between them. CDR1 is MNHNY and CDR2 is SVGAGI in the germline V gene (reference sequence). DNA for the CDR3: TGTGCCAGCACCGACGGGAGGGGGCGGGAGACCCAGTACTTC. As protein: CASTDGRGRETQYF.

The rearrangement links TRBV7-9 to TRBJ1-5, with TRBD1 identical over 9 bases. CDR3 length equals 16 residues. Per germline, CDR1 SEHNR and CDR2 FQNEAQ (reference sequence). Trimming cost V 5 bases and J 7 bases; bases outside gene matches: 12. The CDR3 spells CASSPPGTGFNQPQHF. The CDR3 bases are TGTGCCAGCAGCCCACCCGGGACAGGGTTCAACCAGCCCCAGCATTTT.

The chain couples TRBV29-1 to TRBJ1-1, with D perhaps TRBD1 (6 bases). CDR3 length: 13 residues. The V gene's germline CDR1 is SQVTM and CDR2 ANQGSEA. The V gene lost 3 bases and the J gene lost 2 bases, with 10 bases spanning the gap. The CDR3 protein is CSVDQGPNTEAFF. The CDR3 DNA follows: TGCAGCGTTGATCAGGGGCCCAACACTGAAGCTTTCTTT.

The gene calls are TRBV28 and TRBJ2-5; 8 positions agree with TRBD1. The CDR3 sequence is 14 residues long. Per the germline V gene, CDR1 is MDHEN and CDR2 is SYDVKM. J lost 5 bases, V lost 10 bases, and 12 bases had no gene match. CDR3 amino acids: CATEGTGLRETQYF. The CDR3 nucleotides read TGTGCCACCGAAGGGACAGGTTTGAGGGAGACCCAGTACTTC.

The V call is TRBV28, the J call TRBJ2-7; 7 nucleotides agree with TRBD1. CDR1 is MDHEN, CDR2 SYDVKM, per germline. V was clipped by 5 bases and J by 3 bases; unmatched bases: 10. This CDR3 has 15 amino acids. The CDR3 protein is CASSPSGTVLYEQYF. CDR3 sequence (DNA): TGTGCCAGCAGTCCCTCAGGGACAGTTCTCTACGAGCAGTACTTC.

The rearrangement links TRBV6-1 to TRBJ2-1, with D hard to call. Per germline, CDR1 MNHNS and CDR2 SASEGT. V was clipped by 4 bases and J by 0 bases, with 10 bases between them. CDR3 length: 15 residues. CDR3 DNA: TGTGCCAGCAGTGCCCGGTGGAGCTCCTACAATGAGCAGTTCTTC. It specifies CASSARWSSYNEQFF.

On this clone: At one end the junction does not follow the germline gene, possibly because of a read error. In DNA form, the CDR3 reads TGCAGCGTAGAAGGGACAGGGGGAGGCTACACCTTC. It specifies CSVEGTGGGYTF. The chain links TRBV29-1 to TRBJ1-2; 11 bases align to TRBD1. The germline V gene has CDR1 SQVTM and CDR2 ANQGSEA. The CDR3 extends over 12 amino acids.

Here the CDR3 DNA reads TGCGCGGGCGCAGTCCTCTGCTATGGCTACACCTTC. Protein: CAGAVLCYGYTF. The rearrangement joins TRBV23-1 to TRBJ1-2; D gene uncertain. TRBV23-1 is an ORF for which the function is uncertain. The CDR3 has 12 residues.

The chain combines TRBV4-3 with TRBJ1-2; a weak D match, TRBD1 (6 bases). The CDR3 length is 16 residues. The V end lost 0 bases, the J end lost 6 bases, and 17 bases lay between the germline ends. The germline V gene has CDR1 LGHNA and CDR2 YSLEER. The CDR3: CASSQDNQGWSDGYTF. As DNA, the CDR3 is TGCGCCAGCAGCCAAGATAATCAGGGGTGGTCGGATGGCTACACCTTC.

The chain links TRBV30 to TRBJ1-4; D unresolved. The CDR3 sequence is 12 residues long. Germline assignment: CDR1 GTSNPN and CDR2 SVGIG (reference sequence). The ends were cut back, 1 base at V and 7 bases at J, with 7 bases in the middle. CDR3 nucleotide sequence: TGTGCCTGGAGTGGGCGGGGTGAAAAACTGTTTTTT. Residues: CAWSGRGEKLFF.